This T cell receptor (beta chain) originates from a study of blood T cell repertoires in COVID-19. Turning to the study itself: Symptom resolution, clearance, or two negative PCRs marked donors in Cohort 3 as recovered.

Only in-frame clones appear in the TCRdb table, and some are missing; sequencing was by immunoSEQ multiplex PCR. Among approximately 190,000 clones listed, 85% to 90% were seen once. The CDR3 spans 16 residues. V lost 1 base, J lost 2 bases, and 6 bases stayed unmatched. Germline CDR1 LGHNA, CDR2 YNFKEQ. This receptor was taken from a woman aged 40 to 50 in a cohort exposed to, infected with or recovered from COVID-19 (not recorded which). This rearrangement joins TRBV4-2 to TRBJ2-3; 7 bases are a match to TRBD2. Sequencing was carried out using PBMCs or T cells enriched from blood (not recorded which). In nucleotides, the CDR3 is TGTGCCAGCAGCCAAGGGGCGGGGGAGGTCACAGATACGCAGTATTTT. This translates into CASSQGAGEVTDTQYF.